This T cell receptor (beta chain) was recovered during a study of patients and donors after allogeneic stem cell transplantation. The V segment lost 5 bases and the J segment 2 bases; nucleotides outside the gene matches: 6. The CDR3 consists of 14 residues. Germline V gene data show CDR1 as MNHEY and CDR2 as SMNVEV (reference sequence). This clonotype was seen repeatedly, ten times or more. Via MiXCR, TCRdb re-called the RT-PCR reads, giving one row per CDR3 protein. Among about 230,000 distinct CDR3 sequences, 13% to 15% were seen once, and the ten largest hold around a tenth. Sequenced: blood, either unsorted or a sorted T cell fraction (not recorded which). The origin of this receptor is a human donor who was either an allogeneic HSCT recipient or a stem cell or donor lymphocyte infusion donor (not recorded which). It is not recorded whose cells these are; they may come from a transplant donor. The J gene is TRBJ2-7, the V gene TRBV27, with 7 bases that match TRBD2. In nucleotides, the CDR3 is TGTGCCAGCAGTAGGACTAGGACGGCCTACGAGCAGTACTTC. Translating it yields CASSRTRTAYEQYF.